These 5 T cell receptor beta chains were all obtained from the same sample, sequenced in a study of shared clonotypes between healthy human individuals. Profiling relied on immunoSEQ multiplex PCR, and the TCRdb table lists in-frame clones only, not all of them. The sample lists some 1,100,000 clones, about four fifths occurring once. Sequencing was done on a sample of memory CD4+ T cells from PBMCs. The subset is: CD45RA-negative fraction. These receptors all stem from a man between 18 and 29 years old in good health. Some clones in this sample may be carry-over from other donors' samples.

The chain uses TRBV11-3 and TRBJ2-2; 7 bases are a match to TRBD1. This CDR3 contains 13 residues. CDR1 is SGHNT, CDR2 YENEEA, per germline. Germline trimming cut 6 bases from V and 7 bases from J; bases unmatched to any gene: 5. The CDR3 DNA reads as TGTGCCAGCAGTGCAAGGACAGGCGGGGAGCTGTTTTTT. Protein product: CASSARTGGELFF.

This clone was found a few times. The rearrangement links TRBV30 to TRBJ2-3, with unresolved D. The CDR3 is 17 amino acids. Germline V lookup: CDR1 GTSNPN, CDR2 SVGIG (reference sequence). Between the trimmed V and J ends, which lost 4 bases and 2 bases, there was a span of 22 bases. The CDR3 loop reads CAWTAGRALRNTDTQYF. The CDR3 coding sequence is TGTGCCTGGACAGCCGGTCGGGCCCTAAGAAACACAGATACGCAGTATTTT.

This clone was counted only a few times. V gene TRBV2 combines with J gene TRBJ1-1; D perhaps matches TRBD1 (6 bases). This CDR3 has 15 residues. V shed 7 bases and J shed 8 bases, with 23 bases lying between them. Germline CDR1 and CDR2: SNHLY and FYNNEI. The CDR3 reads CASTMTGTPSGEAFF. The DNA of the CDR3 is TGTGCCAGCACTATGACCGGGACACCCTCGGGAGAAGCTTTCTTT.

This clone has only a few counts. The V gene is TRBV5-1, the J gene TRBJ2-1, with 7 nucleotides matching TRBD1. Trimming cost V 7 bases and J 5 bases; bases outside gene matches: 9. There are 14 residues in the CDR3. Germline lookup yields CDR1 SGHRS and CDR2 YFSETQ. The CDR3 protein is CASEQGTRNNEQFF. CDR3 coding DNA: TGCGCCAGCGAACAGGGGACCAGGAACAATGAGCAGTTCTTC.

As DNA, the CDR3 is TGCGCCAGCAGCGGACGTGGGGGACGGAACACTGAAGCTTTCTTT. Protein sequence: CASSGRGGRNTEAFF. This sequence joins TRBV5-1 and TRBJ1-1; D perhaps matches TRBD1 (5 bases). Trimming pared 4 bases from V and 1 base from J, leaving 14 bases between. The germline V gene has CDR1 SGHRS and CDR2 YFSETQ. CDR3 length: 15 residues.